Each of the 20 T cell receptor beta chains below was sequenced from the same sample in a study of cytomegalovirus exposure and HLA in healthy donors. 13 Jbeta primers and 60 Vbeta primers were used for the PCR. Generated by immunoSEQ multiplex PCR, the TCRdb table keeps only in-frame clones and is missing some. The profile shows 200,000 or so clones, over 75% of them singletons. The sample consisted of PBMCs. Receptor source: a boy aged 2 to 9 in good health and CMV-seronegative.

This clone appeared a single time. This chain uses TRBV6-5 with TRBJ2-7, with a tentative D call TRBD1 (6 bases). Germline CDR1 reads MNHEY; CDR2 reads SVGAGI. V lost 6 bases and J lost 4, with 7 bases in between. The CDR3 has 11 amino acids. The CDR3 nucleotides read TGTGCCAGCAGGCAGGGGTACGAGCAGTACTTC. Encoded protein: CASRQGYEQYF.

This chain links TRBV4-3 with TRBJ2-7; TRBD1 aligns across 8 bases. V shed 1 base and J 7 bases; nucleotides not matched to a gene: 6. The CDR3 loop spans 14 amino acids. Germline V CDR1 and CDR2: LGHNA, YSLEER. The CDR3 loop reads CASSQAQGAGEQYF. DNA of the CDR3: TGCGCCAGCAGCCAAGCGCAGGGGGCGGGGGAGCAGTACTTC.

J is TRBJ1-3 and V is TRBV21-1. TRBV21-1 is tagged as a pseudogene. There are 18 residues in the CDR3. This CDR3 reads CASSRRVRVLNLGNTIYF. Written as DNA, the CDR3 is TGTGCCAGCAGCAGGCGAGTCCGGGTCCTTAATCTCGGAAACACCATATATTTT.

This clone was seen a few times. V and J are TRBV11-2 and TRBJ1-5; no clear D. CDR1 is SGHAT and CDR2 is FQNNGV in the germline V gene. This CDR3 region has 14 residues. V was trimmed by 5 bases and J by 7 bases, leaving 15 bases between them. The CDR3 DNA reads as TGTGCCAGCAGCCCCCACTCCCTAAACCAGCCCCAGCATTTT. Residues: CASSPHSLNQPQHF.

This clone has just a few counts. Here the CDR3 reads CASSLGRGLDGYTF. The CDR3 bases are TGTGCCAGCAGCTTAGGTCGGGGGTTGGATGGCTACACCTTC. The chain carries TRBV7-9 and TRBJ1-2, with a weak D call TRBD1 (5 bases). The germline gives CDR1 SEHNR, CDR2 FQNEAQ (reference sequence). The ends were cut back, 1 base at V and 6 bases at J, with 12 bases in the middle. CDR3 size: 14 residues.

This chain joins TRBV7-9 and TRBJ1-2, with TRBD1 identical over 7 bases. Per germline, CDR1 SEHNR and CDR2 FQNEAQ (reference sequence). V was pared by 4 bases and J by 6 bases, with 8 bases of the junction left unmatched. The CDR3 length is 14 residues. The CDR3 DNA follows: TGTGCCAGCAGCTCCGCGACAGGGATCCATGGCTACACCTTC. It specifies CASSSATGIHGYTF.

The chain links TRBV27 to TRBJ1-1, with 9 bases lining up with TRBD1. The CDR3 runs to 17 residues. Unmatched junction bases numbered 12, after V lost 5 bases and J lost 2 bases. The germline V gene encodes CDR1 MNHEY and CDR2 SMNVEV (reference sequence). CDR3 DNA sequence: TGTGCCAGCAGTGGCGTCCCGGGACAGGGCGGAAACACTGAAGCTTTCTTT. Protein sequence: CASSGVPGQGGNTEAFF.

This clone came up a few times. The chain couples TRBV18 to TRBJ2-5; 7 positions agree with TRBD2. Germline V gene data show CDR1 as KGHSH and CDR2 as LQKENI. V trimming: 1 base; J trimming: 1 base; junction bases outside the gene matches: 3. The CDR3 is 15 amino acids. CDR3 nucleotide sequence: TGTGCCAGCTCACCACGGGCTAGCGGCCAAGAGACCCAGTACTTC. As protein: CASSPRASGQETQYF.

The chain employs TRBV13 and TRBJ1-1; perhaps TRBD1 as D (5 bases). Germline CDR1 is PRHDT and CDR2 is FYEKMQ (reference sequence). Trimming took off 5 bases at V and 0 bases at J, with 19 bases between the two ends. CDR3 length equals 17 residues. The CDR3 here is CASSTFWTRTMNTEAFF. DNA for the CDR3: TGTGCCAGCAGCACCTTCTGGACAAGAACTATGAACACTGAAGCTTTCTTT.

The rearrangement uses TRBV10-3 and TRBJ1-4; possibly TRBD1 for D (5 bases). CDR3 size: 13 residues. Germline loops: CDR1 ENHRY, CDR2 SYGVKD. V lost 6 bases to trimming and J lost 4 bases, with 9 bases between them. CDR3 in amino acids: CAIRGQSNEKLFF. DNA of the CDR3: TGTGCCATCAGAGGACAAAGTAATGAAAAACTGTTTTTT.

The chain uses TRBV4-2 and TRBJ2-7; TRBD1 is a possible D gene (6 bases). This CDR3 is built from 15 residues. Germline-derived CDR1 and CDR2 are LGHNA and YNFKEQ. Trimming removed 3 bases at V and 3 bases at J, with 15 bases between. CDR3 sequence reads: CASSHQTSDSYEQYF. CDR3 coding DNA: TGTGCCAGCAGCCATCAGACTTCGGACAGCTACGAGCAGTACTTC.

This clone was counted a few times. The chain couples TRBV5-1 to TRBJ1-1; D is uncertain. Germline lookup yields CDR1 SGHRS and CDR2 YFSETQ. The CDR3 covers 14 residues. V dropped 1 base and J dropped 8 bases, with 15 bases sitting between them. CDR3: CASSLINTDREAFF. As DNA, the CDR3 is TGCGCCAGCAGCTTGATCAATACAGACCGGGAAGCTTTCTTT.

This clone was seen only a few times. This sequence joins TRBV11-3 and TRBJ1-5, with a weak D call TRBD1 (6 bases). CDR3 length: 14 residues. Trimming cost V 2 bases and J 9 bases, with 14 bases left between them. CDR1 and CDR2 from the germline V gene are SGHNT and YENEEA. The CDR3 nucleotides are TGTGCCAGCAGCTTATGGGGGCTCCTTAGGCCCCAGCATTTT. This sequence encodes CASSLWGLLRPQHF.

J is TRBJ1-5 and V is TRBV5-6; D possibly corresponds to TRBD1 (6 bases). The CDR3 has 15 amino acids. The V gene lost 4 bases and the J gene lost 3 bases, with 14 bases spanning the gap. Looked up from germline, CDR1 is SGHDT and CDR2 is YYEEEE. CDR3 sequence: CASSREGGYNQPQHF. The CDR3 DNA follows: TGTGCCAGCAGCCGGGAGGGGGGGTACAATCAGCCCCAGCATTTT.

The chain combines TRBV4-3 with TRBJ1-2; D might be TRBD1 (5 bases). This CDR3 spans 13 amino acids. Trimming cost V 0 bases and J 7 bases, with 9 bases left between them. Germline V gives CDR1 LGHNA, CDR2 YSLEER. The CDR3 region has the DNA TGCGCCAGCAGCCAAGAGGGGGGATTTGGCTACACCTTC. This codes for CASSQEGGFGYTF.

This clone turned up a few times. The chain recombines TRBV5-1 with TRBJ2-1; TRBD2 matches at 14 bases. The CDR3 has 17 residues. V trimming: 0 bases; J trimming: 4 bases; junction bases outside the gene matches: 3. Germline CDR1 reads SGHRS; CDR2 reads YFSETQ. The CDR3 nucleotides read TGCGCCAGCAGCTTGGGGGGACTAGCGGGGGCATACAATGAGCAGTTCTTC. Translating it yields CASSLGGLAGAYNEQFF.

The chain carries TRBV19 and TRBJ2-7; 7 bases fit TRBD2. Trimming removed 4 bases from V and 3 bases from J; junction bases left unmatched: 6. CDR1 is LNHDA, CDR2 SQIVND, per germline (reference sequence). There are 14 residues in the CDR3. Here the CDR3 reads CASSKGGGSYEQYF. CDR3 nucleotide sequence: TGTGCCAGTAGTAAGGGCGGGGGAAGCTACGAGCAGTACTTC. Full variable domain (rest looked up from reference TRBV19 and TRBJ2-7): DGGITQSPKYLFRKEGQNVTLSCEQNLNHDAMYWYRQDPGQGLRLIYYSQIVNDFQKGDIAEGYSVSREKKESFPLTVTSAQKNPTAFYLCASSKGGGSYEQYFGPGTRLTVT.

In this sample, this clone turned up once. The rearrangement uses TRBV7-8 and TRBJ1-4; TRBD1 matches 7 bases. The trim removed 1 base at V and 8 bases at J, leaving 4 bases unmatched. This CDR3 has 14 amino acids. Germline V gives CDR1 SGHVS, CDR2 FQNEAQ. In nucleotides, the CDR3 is TGTGCCAGCAGCTTAGGAAGGGGGCGAGAAAAACTGTTTTTT. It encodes CASSLGRGREKLFF.

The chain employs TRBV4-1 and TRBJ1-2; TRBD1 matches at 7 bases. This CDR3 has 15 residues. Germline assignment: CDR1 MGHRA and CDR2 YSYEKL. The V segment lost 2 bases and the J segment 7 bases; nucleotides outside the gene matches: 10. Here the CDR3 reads CASSQTLTGFVGYTF. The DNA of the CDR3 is TGCGCCAGCAGCCAAACACTGACAGGGTTTGTTGGCTACACCTTC.

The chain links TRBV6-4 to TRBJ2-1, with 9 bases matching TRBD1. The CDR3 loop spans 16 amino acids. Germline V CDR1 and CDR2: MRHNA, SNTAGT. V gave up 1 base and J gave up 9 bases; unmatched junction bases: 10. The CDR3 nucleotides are TGTGCCAGCAGTGACTTCCCGGGACAGGGCTCCTCTGAGCAGTTCTTC. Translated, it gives CASSDFPGQGSSEQFF.